The rows below give T cell receptor beta chains drawn from one sample of a study of control samples from healthy donors and cancer patients. Assay: immunoSEQ multiplex PCR; the TCRdb copy retains only in-frame clones and omits some. The sample comprises over 150,000 clones, more than 90% of which are singletons, and over 1.1% rests with the top ten. The sample taken for sequencing was blood. All receptors derive from a man aged 25 to 45 in good health. Both conserved end residues are part of each CDR3. The order of the fields is V gene, J gene, CDR3 length, D gene, clone size, CDR3 DNA, CDR3 protein. A D gene is named only where the DNA matches it firmly. Part of the rows lack a size; the others show once, few, many or a class for expanded clones.

V gene: TRBV24-1; J gene: TRBJ1-1; CDR3 length: 15; D gene: TRBD1; clone size: .; CDR3 DNA: TGTGCCACCAGTGATCCGACGACAGGGAGCACTGAAGCTTTCTTT; CDR3 protein: CATSDPTTGSTEAFF
V gene: TRBV4-2; J gene: TRBJ1-1; CDR3 length: 16; D gene: TRBD1; clone size: .; CDR3 DNA: TGTGCCAGCAGCCAAGAAACAGGGGGCTACGACACTGAAGCTTTCTTT; CDR3 protein: CASSQETGGYDTEAFF
V gene: TRBV15; J gene: TRBJ2-1; CDR3 length: 14; D gene: TRBD1; clone size: once; CDR3 DNA: TGTGCCACCAGCAGGAGGACAGGGGAGGTTGAGCAGTTCTTC; CDR3 protein: CATSRRTGEVEQFF
V gene: TRBV29-1; J gene: TRBJ2-1; CDR3 length: 15; D gene: TRBD2; clone size: .; CDR3 DNA: TGCAGCGTTGAAGGGCCGGGACTAGCAGAGGGTGAGCAGTTCTTC; CDR3 protein: CSVEGPGLAEGEQFF
V gene: TRBV6-5; J gene: TRBJ1-1; CDR3 length: 13; D gene: .; clone size: .; CDR3 DNA: TGTGCCAGCAGCCTTCAAGGGGTGCCTGAAGCTTTCTTT; CDR3 protein: CASSLQGVPEAFF
V gene: TRBV7-9; J gene: TRBJ2-7; CDR3 length: 13; D gene: .; clone size: .; CDR3 DNA: TGTGCCAGCAGCCCCGGGCCCACCTACGAGCAGTACTTC; CDR3 protein: CASSPGPTYEQYF
V gene: TRBV11-2; J gene: TRBJ2-7; CDR3 length: 14; D gene: .; clone size: .; CDR3 DNA: TGTGCCAGCAGCTTATTCCCGGGGTGGTACGAGCAGTACTTC; CDR3 protein: CASSLFPGWYEQYF
V gene: TRBV19; J gene: TRBJ1-6; CDR3 length: 13; D gene: TRBD1; clone size: .; CDR3 DNA: TGTGCCAGTAGTATACGACAGGGGCCACCCCTCCACTTT; CDR3 protein: CASSIRQGPPLHF
V gene: TRBV24-1; J gene: TRBJ2-1; CDR3 length: 14; D gene: TRBD2; clone size: .; CDR3 DNA: TGTGCCACCAGTCGGGCGGGGGATTACAATGAGCAGTTCTTC; CDR3 protein: CATSRAGDYNEQFF
V gene: TRBV7-2; J gene: TRBJ1-4; CDR3 length: 15; D gene: TRBD1; clone size: .; CDR3 DNA: TGTGCCAGCAGCCCCCGGACAGGGGGCAGGGAAAAACTGTTTTTT; CDR3 protein: CASSPRTGGREKLFF
V gene: TRBV3-1/TRBV3-2; J gene: TRBJ1-5; CDR3 length: 16; D gene: .; clone size: .; CDR3 DNA: TGTGCCAGCAGCCGAGGCGACAGGCCCTCCAATCAGCCCCAGCATTTT; CDR3 protein: CASSRGDRPSNQPQHF
V gene: TRBV6-6; J gene: TRBJ2-1; CDR3 length: 15; D gene: .; clone size: few; CDR3 DNA: TGTGCCAGCAGCCGAACAGGGACTGCCTACAATGAGCAGTTCTTC; CDR3 protein: CASSRTGTAYNEQFF
V gene: TRBV6-5; J gene: TRBJ1-2; CDR3 length: 11; D gene: .; clone size: .; CDR3 DNA: TGTGCCAGCAGTTCGTCCTATGGCTACACCTTC; CDR3 protein: CASSSSYGYTF
V gene: TRBV6-5; J gene: TRBJ1-6; CDR3 length: 14; D gene: .; clone size: .; CDR3 DNA: TGTGCCAGCACTCAGGGAACCTTGGGGCGGCCCCTCCACTTT; CDR3 protein: CASTQGTLGRPLHF
V gene: TRBV6-1; J gene: TRBJ1-3; CDR3 length: 14; D gene: .; clone size: .; CDR3 DNA: TGTGCCAGCAGTGACATCGGCAGGGGCAACACCATATATTTT; CDR3 protein: CASSDIGRGNTIYF
V gene: TRBV7-9; J gene: TRBJ2-3; CDR3 length: 12; D gene: .; clone size: .; CDR3 DNA: TGTGCCAGCAGCATAAGCACAGATACGCAGTATTTT; CDR3 protein: CASSISTDTQYF
V gene: TRBV3-1/TRBV3-2; J gene: TRBJ2-5; CDR3 length: 15; D gene: .; clone size: .; CDR3 DNA: TGTGCCAGCAGCCAAGATATTCAGGATCAAGAGACCCAGTACTTC; CDR3 protein: CASSQDIQDQETQYF
V gene: TRBV19; J gene: TRBJ1-5; CDR3 length: 15; D gene: .; clone size: .; CDR3 DNA: TGTGCCAGTAGTATAGGAGGAGGTAATAATCAGCCCCAGCATTTT; CDR3 protein: CASSIGGGNNQPQHF
V gene: TRBV6-1; J gene: TRBJ1-2; CDR3 length: 17; D gene: TRBD1; clone size: .; CDR3 DNA: TGTGCCAGCAGTGATGGGACAGGGGGCGCGGCGCTCGGAGGCTACACCTTC; CDR3 protein: CASSDGTGGAALGGYTF
V gene: TRBV5-1; J gene: TRBJ2-1; CDR3 length: 15; D gene: TRBD2; clone size: once; CDR3 DNA: TGCGCCAGCAGGCCCCTAGCGGGAGGACACAATGAGCAGTTCTTC; CDR3 protein: CASRPLAGGHNEQFF
V gene: TRBV2; J gene: TRBJ2-7; CDR3 length: 13; D gene: .; clone size: .; CDR3 DNA: TGTGCCAGCACGATAGCGGATTCCTACGAGCAGTACTTC; CDR3 protein: CASTIADSYEQYF
V gene: TRBV6-6; J gene: TRBJ1-5; CDR3 length: 16; D gene: .; clone size: .; CDR3 DNA: TGTGCCAGCACGTTACGTAGCAGGTATAGCAATCAGCCCCAGCATTTT; CDR3 protein: CASTLRSRYSNQPQHF
V gene: TRBV29-1; J gene: TRBJ2-2; CDR3 length: 14; D gene: .; clone size: .; CDR3 DNA: TGCAGCGTTGATGACGTCTCCAACACCGGGGAGCTGTTTTTT; CDR3 protein: CSVDDVSNTGELFF
V gene: TRBV10-3; J gene: TRBJ2-5; CDR3 length: 13; D gene: .; clone size: .; CDR3 DNA: TGTGCCATCAGTGGCAGGGGGGACGAGACCCAGTACTTC; CDR3 protein: CAISGRGDETQYF
V gene: TRBV10-3; J gene: TRBJ1-3; CDR3 length: 16; D gene: .; clone size: .; CDR3 DNA: TGTGCCATCAGCCCGGGGCAGAGTCTCTCTGGAAACACCATATATTTT; CDR3 protein: CAISPGQSLSGNTIYF
V gene: TRBV4-3; J gene: TRBJ1-2; CDR3 length: 17; D gene: TRBD1; clone size: .; CDR3 DNA: TGCGCCAGCAGCCAAGATCGGGCAGGGGGCAGTCTCTATGGCTACACCTTC; CDR3 protein: CASSQDRAGGSLYGYTF
V gene: TRBV5-1; J gene: TRBJ2-1; CDR3 length: 15; D gene: .; clone size: .; CDR3 DNA: TGCGCCAGCAGCCTGCTGGAGCGCCCCTACAATGAGCAGTTCTTC; CDR3 protein: CASSLLERPYNEQFF
V gene: TRBV30; J gene: TRBJ2-2; CDR3 length: 10; D gene: .; clone size: .; CDR3 DNA: TGTGCCCGTGGGGGCGGGGAGCTGTTTTTT; CDR3 protein: CARGGGELFF